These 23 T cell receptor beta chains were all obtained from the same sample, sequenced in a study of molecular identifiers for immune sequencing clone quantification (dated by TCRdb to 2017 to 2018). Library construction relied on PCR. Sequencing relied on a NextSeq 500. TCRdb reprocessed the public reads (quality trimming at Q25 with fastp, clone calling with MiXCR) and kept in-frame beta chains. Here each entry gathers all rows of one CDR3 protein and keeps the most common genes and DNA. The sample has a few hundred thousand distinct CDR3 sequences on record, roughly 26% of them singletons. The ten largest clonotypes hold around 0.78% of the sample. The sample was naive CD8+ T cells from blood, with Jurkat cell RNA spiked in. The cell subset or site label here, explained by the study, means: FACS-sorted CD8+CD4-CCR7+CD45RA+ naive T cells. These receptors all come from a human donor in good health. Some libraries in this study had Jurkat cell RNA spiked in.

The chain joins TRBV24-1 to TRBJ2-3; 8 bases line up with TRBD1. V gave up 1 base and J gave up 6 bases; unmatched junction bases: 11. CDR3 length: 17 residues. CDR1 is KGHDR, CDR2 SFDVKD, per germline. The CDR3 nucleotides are TGTGCCACCAGTGATTTAGGACAGGGAACATTCCAGGATACGCAGTATTTT. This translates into CATSDLGQGTFQDTQYF.

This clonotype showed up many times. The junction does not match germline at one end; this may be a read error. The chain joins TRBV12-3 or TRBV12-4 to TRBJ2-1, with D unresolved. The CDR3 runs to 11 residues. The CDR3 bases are TGTGCCAGCAGCTTAGGGAATGAGCAGTTCTTC. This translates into CASSLGNEQFF.

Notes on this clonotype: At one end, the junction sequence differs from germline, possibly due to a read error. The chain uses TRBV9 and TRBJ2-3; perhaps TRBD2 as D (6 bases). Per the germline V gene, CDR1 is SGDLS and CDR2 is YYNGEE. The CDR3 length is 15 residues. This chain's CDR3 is CVSSAGGVSIDTQYF. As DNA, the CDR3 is TGTGTCAGCAGCGCCGGGGGAGTGAGTATAGATACGCAGTATTTT.

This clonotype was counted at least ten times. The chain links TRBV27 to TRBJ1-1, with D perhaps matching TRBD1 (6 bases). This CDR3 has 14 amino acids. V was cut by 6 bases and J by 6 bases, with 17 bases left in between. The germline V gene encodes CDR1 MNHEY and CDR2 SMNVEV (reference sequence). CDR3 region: CASRPRTVDAEAFF. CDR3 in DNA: TGTGCCAGCAGACCCAGGACAGTCGACGCTGAAGCTTTCTTT.

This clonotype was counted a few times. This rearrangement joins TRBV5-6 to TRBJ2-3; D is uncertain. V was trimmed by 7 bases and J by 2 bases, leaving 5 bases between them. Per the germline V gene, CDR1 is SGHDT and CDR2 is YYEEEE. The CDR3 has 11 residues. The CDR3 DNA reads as TGTGCCAGCCAGACCACAGATACGCAGTATTTT. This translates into CASQTTDTQYF.

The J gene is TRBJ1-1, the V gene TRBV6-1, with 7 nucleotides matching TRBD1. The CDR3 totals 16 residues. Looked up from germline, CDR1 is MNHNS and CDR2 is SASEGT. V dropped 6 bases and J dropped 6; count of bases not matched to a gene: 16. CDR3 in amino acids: CASRRGQEKINPEAFF. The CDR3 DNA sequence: TGTGCCAGCAGGAGAGGACAGGAAAAGATAAACCCTGAAGCTTTCTTT.

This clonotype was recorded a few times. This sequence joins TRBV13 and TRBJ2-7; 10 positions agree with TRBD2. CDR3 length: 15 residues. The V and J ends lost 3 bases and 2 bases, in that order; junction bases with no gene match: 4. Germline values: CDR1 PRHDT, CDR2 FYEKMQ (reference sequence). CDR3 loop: CASSFPSGGAYEQYF. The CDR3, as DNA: TGTGCCAGCAGCTTCCCGAGCGGGGGGGCCTACGAGCAGTACTTC.

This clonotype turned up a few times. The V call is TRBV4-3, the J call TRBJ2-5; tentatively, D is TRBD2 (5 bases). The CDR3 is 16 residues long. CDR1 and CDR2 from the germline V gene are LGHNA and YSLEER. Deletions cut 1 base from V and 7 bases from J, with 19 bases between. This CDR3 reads CASSQAAGQLVLTQYF. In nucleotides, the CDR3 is TGCGCCAGCAGCCAAGCCGCTGGGCAACTAGTTTTGACCCAGTACTTC.

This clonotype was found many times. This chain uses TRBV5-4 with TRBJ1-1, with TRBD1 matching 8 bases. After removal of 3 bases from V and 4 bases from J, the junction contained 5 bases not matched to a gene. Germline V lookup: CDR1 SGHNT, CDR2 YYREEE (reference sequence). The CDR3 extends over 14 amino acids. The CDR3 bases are TGTGCCAGCAGCTCGGACAGGGCTCCCACTGAAGCTTTCTTT. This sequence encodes CASSSDRAPTEAFF.

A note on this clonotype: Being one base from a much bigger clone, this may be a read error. CDR3 region: CASSLGTSPLHF. As DNA, the CDR3 is TGTGCCAGCAGTTTGGGGACCTCACCCCTCCACTTT. The rearrangement uses TRBV12-3 or TRBV12-4 and TRBJ1-6; TRBD1 is a possible D gene (5 bases). Trimming removed 3 bases at V and 10 bases at J, with 7 bases between. The CDR3 consists of 12 residues.

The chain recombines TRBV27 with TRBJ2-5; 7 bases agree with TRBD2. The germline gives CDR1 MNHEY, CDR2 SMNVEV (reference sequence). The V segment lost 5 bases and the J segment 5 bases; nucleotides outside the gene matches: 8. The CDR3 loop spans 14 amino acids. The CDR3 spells CASSLAGVVETQYF. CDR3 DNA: TGTGCCAGCAGTCTGGCGGGAGTGGTTGAGACCCAGTACTTC.

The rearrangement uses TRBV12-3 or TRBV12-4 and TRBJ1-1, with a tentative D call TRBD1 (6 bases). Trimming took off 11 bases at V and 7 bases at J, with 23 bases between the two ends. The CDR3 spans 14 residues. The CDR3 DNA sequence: TGTGCCGTAGGGGGACGGGGGCCGGAGGATGAAGCTTTCTTT. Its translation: CAVGGRGPEDEAFF.

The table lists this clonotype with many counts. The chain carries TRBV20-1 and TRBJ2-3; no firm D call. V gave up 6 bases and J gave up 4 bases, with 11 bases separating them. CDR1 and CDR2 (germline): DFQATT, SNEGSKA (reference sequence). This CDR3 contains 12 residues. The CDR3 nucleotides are TGCAGTGCGATTAGCTCCGCAGATACGCAGTATTTT. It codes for CSAISSADTQYF.

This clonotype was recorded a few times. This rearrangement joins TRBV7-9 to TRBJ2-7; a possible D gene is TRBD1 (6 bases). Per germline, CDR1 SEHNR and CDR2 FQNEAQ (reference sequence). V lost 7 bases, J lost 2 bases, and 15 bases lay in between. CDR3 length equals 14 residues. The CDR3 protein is CASTDRNRAYEQYF. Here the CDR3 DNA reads TGTGCCAGCACCGACCGCAACAGGGCCTACGAGCAGTACTTC.

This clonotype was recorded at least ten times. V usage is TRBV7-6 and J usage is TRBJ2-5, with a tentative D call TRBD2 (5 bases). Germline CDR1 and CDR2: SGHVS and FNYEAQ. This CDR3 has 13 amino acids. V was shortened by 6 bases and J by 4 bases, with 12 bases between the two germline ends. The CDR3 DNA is TGTGCCAGCAGTTTAAGCGGCTTAGAGACCCAGTACTTC. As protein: CASSLSGLETQYF.

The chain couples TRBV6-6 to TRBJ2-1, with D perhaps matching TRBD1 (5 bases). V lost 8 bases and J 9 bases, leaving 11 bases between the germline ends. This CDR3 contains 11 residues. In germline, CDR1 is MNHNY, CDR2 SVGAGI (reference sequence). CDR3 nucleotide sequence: TGTGCCAGCCAGAAAGGGGTTGAGCAGTTCTTC. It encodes CASQKGVEQFF.

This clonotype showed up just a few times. CDR3 protein: CAISDGGSTNYGYTF. The CDR3 region has the DNA TGTGCCATCAGTGACGGGGGCTCAACTAACTATGGCTACACCTTC. This chain links TRBV10-3 with TRBJ1-2; maybe TRBD1 (6 bases). Germline CDR1 is ENHRY and CDR2 is SYGVKD. Trimming took off 3 bases at V and 0 bases at J, with 11 bases between the two ends. The CDR3 is made up of 15 amino acids.

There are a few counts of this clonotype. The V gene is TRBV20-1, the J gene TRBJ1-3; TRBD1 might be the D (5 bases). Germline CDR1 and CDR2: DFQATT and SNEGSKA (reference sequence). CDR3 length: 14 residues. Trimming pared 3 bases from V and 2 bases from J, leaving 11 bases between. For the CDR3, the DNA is TGCAGTGCTAGGGGCAGGGAGCCTGGAAACACCATATATTTT. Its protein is CSARGREPGNTIYF.

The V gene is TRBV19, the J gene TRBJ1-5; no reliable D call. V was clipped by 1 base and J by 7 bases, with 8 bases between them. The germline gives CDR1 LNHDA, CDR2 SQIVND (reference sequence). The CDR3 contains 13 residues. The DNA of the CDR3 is TGTGCCAGTAGTATAGGCTCCGGCCAGCCCCAGCATTTT. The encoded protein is CASSIGSGQPQHF.

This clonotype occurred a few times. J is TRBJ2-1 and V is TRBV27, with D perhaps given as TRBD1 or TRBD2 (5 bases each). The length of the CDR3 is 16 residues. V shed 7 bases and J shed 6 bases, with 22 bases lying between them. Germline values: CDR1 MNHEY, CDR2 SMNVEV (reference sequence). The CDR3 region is CASTPTRVLGTNEQFF. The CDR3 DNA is TGTGCCAGCACCCCTACCCGAGTACTAGGGACCAATGAGCAGTTCTTC.

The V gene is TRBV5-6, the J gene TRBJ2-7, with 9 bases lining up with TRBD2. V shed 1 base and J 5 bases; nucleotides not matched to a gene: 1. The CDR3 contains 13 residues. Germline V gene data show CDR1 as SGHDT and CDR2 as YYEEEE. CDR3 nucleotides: TGTGCCAGCAGCTTGCCTAGCGGGAACGAGCAGTACTTC. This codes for CASSLPSGNEQYF.

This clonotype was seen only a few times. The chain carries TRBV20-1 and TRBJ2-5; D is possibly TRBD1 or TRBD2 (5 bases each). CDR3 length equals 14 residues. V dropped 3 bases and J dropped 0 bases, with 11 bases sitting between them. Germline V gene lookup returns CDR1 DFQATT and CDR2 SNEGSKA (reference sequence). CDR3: CSASGGLDQETQYF. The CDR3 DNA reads TGCAGTGCTAGTGGGGGATTGGACCAAGAGACCCAGTACTTC.

This chain's CDR3 is CASSIEDRANQPQHF. CDR3 bases: TGTGCCAGTAGTATAGAGGACAGGGCAAATCAGCCCCAGCATTTT. The chain joins TRBV19 to TRBJ1-5; 8 positions agree with TRBD1. J gave up 4 bases and V 0 bases, and 2 bases lay outside the gene matches. In germline, CDR1 is LNHDA, CDR2 SQIVND (reference sequence). CDR3 length: 15 residues.